What follows are 5 T cell receptor beta chains derived from one specimen sequenced in a study of T cell changes during pregnancy in multiple sclerosis. TCRdb's table, derived via immunoSEQ multiplex PCR, lists solely in-frame clones and lacks some. This sample has roughly 70,000 clones, with 90% found just once. Here the sequenced sample was peripheral blood, taken in the third trimester of pregnancy. These receptors originate from a female donor with multiple sclerosis, enrolled in a pregnancy study.

V gene TRBV5-1 combines with J gene TRBJ2-2; D possibly corresponds to TRBD2 (6 bases). V was shortened by 1 base and J by 3 bases, with 7 bases between the two germline ends. Germline V gene sequence: CDR1 SGHRS, CDR2 YFSETQ. The CDR3 sequence is 14 residues long. CDR3 coding DNA: TGCGCCAGCAGCTTGTCGGGAGACACCGGGGAGCTGTTTTTT. It yields the protein CASSLSGDTGELFF.

The genes are TRBV5-6 and TRBJ2-3; a possible D gene is TRBD1 (6 bases). The length of the CDR3 is 13 residues. In germline, CDR1 is SGHDT, CDR2 YYEEEE. V dropped 4 bases and J dropped 8 bases, with 14 bases sitting between them. CDR3 loop: CASSLPGQGTQYF. The CDR3 nucleotides are TGTGCCAGCAGCCTACCGGGACAAGGTACGCAGTATTTT.

This rearrangement joins TRBV5-5 to TRBJ2-5, with D possibly matching TRBD1 (5 bases). CDR1 is SGHKS, CDR2 YYEKEE, per germline (reference sequence). V gave up 2 bases and J gave up 1 base, with 18 bases separating them. The CDR3 length is 17 residues. The CDR3 region has the DNA TGTGCCAGCAGCTTTGTATTAGGGCAGGGCTTCCAAGAGACCCAGTACTTC. Protein: CASSFVLGQGFQETQYF.

The chain joins TRBV29-1 to TRBJ2-1; 9 nucleotides match TRBD2. The CDR3 contains 13 residues. The germline gives CDR1 SQVTM, CDR2 ANQGSEA. Germline trimming cut 7 bases from V and 6 bases from J; bases unmatched to any gene: 7. For the CDR3, the DNA is TGCAGCGCCGCCGGGACTAGCATCAATGAGCAGTTCTTC. Translation gives CSAAGTSINEQFF.

CDR3 loop: CASSYFSDNSPLHF. DNA for the CDR3: TGTGCCAGCAGTTACTTTAGTGATAATTCACCCCTCCACTTT. The chain employs TRBV6-5 and TRBJ1-6; D gene ambiguous. The CDR3 consists of 14 residues. Between the trimmed V and J ends, which lost 1 base and 5 bases, there was a span of 6 bases. CDR1 and CDR2 from the germline V gene are MNHEY and SVGAGI.